Below are 24 T cell receptor beta chains sequenced from a single sample in a study of blood T cell repertoires in COVID-19. Assay: immunoSEQ multiplex PCR; the TCRdb copy retains only in-frame clones and omits some. The table includes approximately 240,000 clones, less than 85% detected once. The sample comprised peripheral blood. These receptors were taken from a woman aged 80 or over with active or convalescent COVID-19.

The chain has TRBV3-1 (or the pseudogene TRBV3-2) and TRBJ1-2, with D perhaps matching TRBD1 (5 bases). The CDR3 is 14 amino acids. Germline values: CDR1 LGHDT, CDR2 YNNKEL (reference sequence). The V end lost 1 base, the J end lost 8 bases, and 14 bases lay between the germline ends. In nucleotides, the CDR3 is TGTGCCAGCAGCCAAGGGTCCAGGGCTGCGGGCTACACCTTC. Its protein is CASSQGSRAAGYTF.

This sequence joins TRBV12-3 or TRBV12-4 and TRBJ1-1; TRBD1 is a possible D gene (5 bases). The V gene lost 7 bases and the J gene lost 5 bases, with 14 bases spanning the gap. The CDR3 runs to 13 residues. The CDR3 here is CASTLGPETEAFF. The CDR3 DNA follows: TGTGCCAGCACCCTGGGGCCTGAGACTGAAGCTTTCTTT.

The rearrangement joins TRBV5-1 to TRBJ1-1; possibly TRBD1 for D (6 bases). Trimming took 4 bases from V and 0 from J, leaving 10 bases between them. From germline, CDR1 is SGHRS and CDR2 YFSETQ. The CDR3 spans 14 residues. The CDR3 DNA sequence: TGCGCCAGCAGCAGAGGGACAATGAACACTGAAGCTTTCTTT. This gives the protein CASSRGTMNTEAFF.

The chain couples TRBV5-1 to TRBJ1-2, with 8 bases fitting TRBD1. The germline V gene encodes CDR1 SGHRS and CDR2 YFSETQ. V shed 5 bases and J 4 bases; nucleotides not matched to a gene: 7. CDR3 length: 14 residues. CDR3 in amino acids: CASRLGQGVYGYTF. The CDR3 DNA sequence: TGCGCCAGCAGGCTCGGACAGGGTGTCTATGGCTACACCTTC.

The chain combines TRBV28 with TRBJ1-5; 7 bases are a match to TRBD1. Germline V gene sequence: CDR1 MDHEN, CDR2 SYDVKM. With V trimmed by 5 bases and J by 0 bases, 4 bases remained unmatched. This CDR3 spans 15 amino acids. CDR3: CASSRDRISNQPQHF. The CDR3 coding sequence is TGTGCCAGCAGTCGGGACAGAATTAGCAATCAGCCCCAGCATTTT. Using reference TRBV28 and TRBJ1-5 for the parts outside the CDR3, the full variable domain is DVKVTQSSRYLVKRTGEKVFLECVQDMDHENMFWYRQDPGLGLRLIYFSYDVKMKEKGDIPEGYSVSREKKERFSLILESASTNQTSMYLCASSRDRISNQPQHFGDGTRLSIL.

The rearrangement uses TRBV10-3 and TRBJ2-7, with TRBD1 matching 8 bases. J gave up 6 bases and V 3 bases, and 13 bases lay outside the gene matches. The CDR3 is 16 amino acids. Germline CDR1 ENHRY, CDR2 SYGVKD. The CDR3 reads CAISEGQGKRAAEQYF. The DNA for the CDR3 is TGTGCCATCAGTGAAGGACAGGGAAAAAGGGCTGCCGAGCAGTACTTC.

The chain uses TRBV15 and TRBJ2-1; D perhaps matches TRBD2 (5 bases). CDR3 length: 17 residues. Germline V lookup: CDR1 LNHNV, CDR2 YYDKDF (reference sequence). Trimming took off 1 base at V and 5 bases at J, with 18 bases between the two ends. Written as DNA, the CDR3 is TGTGCCACCAGCAGAGCCCCGGGATATCAACAAAACAATGAGCAGTTCTTC. Translating it yields CATSRAPGYQQNNEQFF.

This sequence joins TRBV9 and TRBJ1-6, with TRBD1 matching over 9 bases. Germline V gene data show CDR1 as SGDLS and CDR2 as YYNGEE. The CDR3 extends over 16 amino acids. Trimming took 4 bases from V and 6 from J; bases not matched to a gene: 8. CDR3 nucleotides: TGTGCCAGCAGCACCGGACAGGGGATGAGTAATTCACCCCTCCACTTT. This encodes CASSTGQGMSNSPLHF.

The chain is built from TRBV15 and TRBJ1-5; tentative D call: TRBD1 (5 bases). V was clipped by 0 bases and J by 2 bases, with 14 bases between them. This CDR3 is built from 17 residues. CDR1 and CDR2 from the germline V gene are LNHNV and YYDKDF (reference sequence). CDR3 nucleotides: TGTGCCACCAGCAGAGATTACATGGGGGGGGGCAATCAGCCCCAGCATTTT. Translated: CATSRDYMGGGNQPQHF.

The chain has TRBV28 and TRBJ1-5, with D maybe TRBD1 (5 bases). The CDR3 is 15 residues long. Germline V gives CDR1 MDHEN, CDR2 SYDVKM. Trimming left V 1 base short and J 4 bases short, with 11 bases between. Here the CDR3 DNA reads TGTGCCAGCAGTTTATTTCAGGGCCGGAATCAGCCCCAGCATTTT. Amino acids: CASSLFQGRNQPQHF.

The chain couples TRBV6-1 to TRBJ1-1, with 12 bases that match TRBD1. This CDR3 has 15 amino acids. Germline V lookup: CDR1 MNHNS, CDR2 SASEGT. V was pared by 1 base and J by 11 bases, with 8 bases of the junction left unmatched. The CDR3 reads CASSEVPGQGAGAFF. For the CDR3, the DNA is TGTGCCAGCAGTGAAGTTCCGGGACAGGGGGCCGGGGCTTTCTTT.

The J gene is TRBJ1-1, the V gene TRBV12-3 or TRBV12-4; TRBD1 matches 7 bases. This CDR3 contains 13 residues. The V gene end was trimmed by 6 bases and the J gene end by 5 bases; junction bases not matched to a gene: 6. In DNA, the CDR3 is TGTGCCAGCAGCTCAACAGGGGTGACTGAAGCTTTCTTT. The encoded protein is CASSSTGVTEAFF.

This chain connects TRBV4-1 to TRBJ1-5, with TRBD1 as a possible D gene (6 bases). The CDR3 runs to 22 residues. V lost 4 bases to trimming and J lost 6 bases, with 37 bases between them. Per germline, CDR1 MGHRA and CDR2 YSYEKL. In DNA form, the CDR3 reads TGCGCCAGCAGCCCCTTTCGGGAGAGCGTAACGAAGGTCGGGGGGCGCGGTCAGCCCCAGCATTTT. Translating gives CASSPFRESVTKVGGRGQPQHF.

Only one count was recorded for this clone. The rearrangement links TRBV7-8 to TRBJ1-1; possible D gene TRBD1, 6 bases. With 5 bases removed from V and 4 bases from J, the gap between germline ends came to 26 bases. The CDR3 length is 18 residues. Looked up from germline, CDR1 is SGHVS and CDR2 is FQNEAQ. The CDR3 DNA is TGTGCCAGCAGCCTGAGGTTAATAGGCAGGGGAGACGGCACTGAAGCTTTCTTT. Protein: CASSLRLIGRGDGTEAFF.

This chain connects TRBV30 to TRBJ1-1; 11 bases align to TRBD1. This CDR3 has 13 amino acids. Germline assignment: CDR1 GTSNPN and CDR2 SVGIG (reference sequence). V lost 5 bases and J lost 5; bases outside the gene matches: 4. CDR3 nucleotides: TGTGCCTGGGCGGGACAGGGGGTTACTGAAGCTTTCTTT. Its translation: CAWAGQGVTEAFF.

The chain couples TRBV9 to TRBJ2-2; weak D call: TRBD1 (6 bases). The CDR3 extends over 15 amino acids. Germline V gives CDR1 SGDLS, CDR2 YYNGEE. V lost 5 bases to trimming and J lost 0 bases, with 11 bases between them. The CDR3 region has the DNA TGTGCCAGCAGGCCGGGACATTCGAACACCGGGGAGCTGTTTTTT. Residues: CASRPGHSNTGELFF.

V is TRBV28 and J is TRBJ2-5; possible D gene TRBD1, 5 bases. The CDR3 has 14 residues. Deletions cut 5 bases from V and 4 bases from J, with 14 bases between. Germline values: CDR1 MDHEN, CDR2 SYDVKM. Written as DNA, the CDR3 is TGTGCCAGCAGTGACTCAGGGTCACGAGAGACCCAGTACTTC. Translation: CASSDSGSRETQYF.

The chain combines TRBV5-1 with TRBJ1-6; a possible D gene is TRBD1 (5 bases). V was clipped by 1 base and J by 5 bases, with 10 bases between them. The CDR3 is 15 amino acids. CDR1 SGHRS and CDR2 YFSETQ come from the germline V gene. DNA of the CDR3: TGCGCCAGCAGCTTGCTCAGGGATGATAATTCACCCCTCCACTTT. It specifies CASSLLRDDNSPLHF.

The rearrangement joins TRBV2 to TRBJ2-1; D might be TRBD2 (6 bases). V shed 2 bases and J shed 3 bases, with 11 bases lying between them. Germline V gene sequence: CDR1 SNHLY, CDR2 FYNNEI. CDR3 length equals 15 residues. CDR3 coding DNA: TGTGCCAGCAGTGAAAATGCGGGAAACTACAATGAGCAGTTCTTC. Amino acid sequence: CASSENAGNYNEQFF. Drawing the rest from reference TRBV2 and TRBJ2-1, the complete variable domain is EPEVTQTPSHQVTQMGQEVILRCVPISNHLYFYWYRQILGQKVEFLVSFYNNEISEKSEIFDDQFSVERPDGSNFTLKIRSTKLEDSAMYFCASSENAGNYNEQFFGPGTRLTVL.

CDR3 sequence reads: CARNRDTSTDTQYF. The CDR3 nucleotides read TGTGCCCGGAACCGGGACACCAGCACAGATACGCAGTATTTT. The chain couples TRBV30 to TRBJ2-3; D may be TRBD1 (6 bases). Germline V lookup: CDR1 GTSNPN, CDR2 SVGIG (reference sequence). Trimming removed 8 bases at V and 0 bases at J, with 15 bases between. The CDR3 consists of 14 residues.

The chain links TRBV7-2 to TRBJ2-1, with D possibly matching TRBD2 (5 bases). CDR1 and CDR2 from the germline V gene are SGHTA and FQGNSA. The CDR3 length is 13 residues. V was trimmed by 0 bases and J by 10 bases, leaving 10 bases between them. The CDR3 nucleotides read TGTGCCAGCAGCTTAGCGCTAGCTATCGAGCAGTTCTTC. It yields the protein CASSLALAIEQFF.

This chain joins TRBV11-2 and TRBJ1-6; 7 bases match TRBD1. V was pared by 5 bases and J by 11 bases, with 15 bases of the junction left unmatched. This CDR3 comprises 16 residues. Germline V gene lookup returns CDR1 SGHAT and CDR2 FQNNGV. CDR3 protein: CASSQTTGTAGPPLHF. CDR3 nucleotide sequence: TGTGCCAGCAGCCAAACTACCGGGACAGCCGGACCACCCCTCCACTTT.

The V and J genes are TRBV19 and TRBJ2-5; the D gene is possibly TRBD2 (6 bases). V lost 3 bases, J lost 0 bases, and 11 bases lay in between. Germline V gene data show CDR1 as LNHDA and CDR2 as SQIVND (reference sequence). The CDR3 has 15 amino acids. The CDR3: CASSMEGLNQETQYF. In nucleotides, the CDR3 is TGTGCCAGTAGTATGGAGGGCCTAAACCAAGAGACCCAGTACTTC.

In DNA, the CDR3 is TGTGCCAGCAGCTTCTCAGGCTATGGCTACACCTTC. This gives the protein CASSFSGYGYTF. The rearrangement joins TRBV5-6 to TRBJ1-2; D call uncertain. CDR1 is SGHDT, CDR2 YYEEEE, per germline. V lost 2 bases and J lost 4, with 6 bases in between. CDR3 length: 12 residues. The variable domain in full, with the rest retrieved from reference TRBV5-6 and TRBJ1-2, is DAGVTQSPTHLIKTRGQQVTLRCSPKSGHDTVSWYQQALGQGPQFIFQYYEEEERQRGNFPDRFSGHQFPNYSSELNVNALLLGDSALYLCASSFSGYGYTFGSGTRLTVV.